The 7 T cell receptor beta chains presented below share a single source sample, sequenced in a study of T cells expressing NK-cell markers. For each CDR3 protein, TCRdb gives one entry from its re-call of the 5' RACE reads, without DNA. The ten top clones account for under 20%, within a sample of over 100,000 distinct CDR3 sequences. Sequences were obtained from blood T cells: a sorted CD56 or NKG2C T cell subset, CD4+ or CD8+ T cells, or bulk PBMC T cells (not recorded which). Source of these receptors: a woman aged 18 to 75 in good health.

The rearrangement joins TRBV11-2 to TRBJ2-1. The CDR3 has 13 amino acids. Germline CDR1 SGHAT, CDR2 FQNNGV. CDR3 in amino acids: CASSYTTYNEQFF.

The J gene is TRBJ2-1, the V gene TRBV9; there is no DNA to check the TCRdb D call of TRBD2. CDR1 is SGDLS and CDR2 is YYNGEE in the germline V gene. The CDR3 has 13 residues. The CDR3 sequence: CASSASLTNEQFF.

The CDR3 loop reads CASSFDPPDSKNIQYF. The chain uses TRBV6-5 and TRBJ2-4; absent DNA, TCRdb's TRBD1 call cannot be checked. Germline V gives CDR1 MNHEY, CDR2 SVGAGI. This CDR3 has 16 amino acids.

The chain carries TRBV12-3 or TRBV12-4 and TRBJ2-5; TCRdb's assignment of TRBD1 cannot be checked, as there is no DNA. CDR3 size: 14 residues. CDR3 in amino acids: CASSLQGVWETQYF.

The V call is TRBV6-1, the J call TRBJ1-1; the TCRdb D gene call, TRBD1, has no DNA to confirm it. This CDR3 region has 16 residues. Germline V lookup: CDR1 MNHNS, CDR2 SASEGT. This chain's CDR3 is CASTRTLQGWLAEAFF.

The V and J genes are TRBV4-1 and TRBJ1-1; there is no DNA to check the TCRdb D call of TRBD1. Germline lookup yields CDR1 MGHRA and CDR2 YSYEKL. The CDR3 extends over 15 amino acids. CDR3 residues: CASSQDVRGYTEAFF.

V usage is TRBV15 and J usage is TRBJ1-5. The CDR3 consists of 15 residues. CDR1 LNHNV and CDR2 YYDKDF come from the germline V gene (reference sequence). The chain's CDR3 is CATSRDGQAGQPQHF.